This entry lists 2 T cell receptor beta chains sequenced from one sample in a study of control samples from healthy donors and cancer patients. Generated by immunoSEQ multiplex PCR, the TCRdb table keeps only in-frame clones and is missing some. Its table lists 150,000 to 200,000 clones. Sequencing was performed on blood. The receptors were gathered from a woman in her thirties in good health.

V and J are TRBV16 and TRBJ1-5; D is ambiguous. The CDR3 totals 13 residues. V was shortened by 2 bases and J by 0 bases, with 2 bases between the two germline ends. Germline V CDR1 and CDR2: KGHSY, FQNENV. The CDR3 protein is CASSQDSNQPQHF. The CDR3 DNA reads as TGTGCCAGCAGCCAAGATAGCAATCAGCCCCAGCATTTT. The full variable domain, its missing parts supplied by reference TRBV16 and TRBJ1-5, is GEEVAQTPKHLVRGEGQKAKLYCAPIKGHSYVFWYQQVLKNEFKFLISFQNENVFDETGMPKERFSAKCLPNSPCSLEIQATKLEDSAVYFCASSQDSNQPQHFGDGTRLSIL.

V usage is TRBV3-1 (or the pseudogene TRBV3-2) and J usage is TRBJ2-5; D is unresolved. The CDR3 extends over 12 amino acids. The germline V gene encodes CDR1 LGHDT and CDR2 YNNKEL (reference sequence). Trimming removed 1 base from V and 3 bases from J, with 3 bases in between. This chain's CDR3 is CASSQGEETQYF. CDR3 bases: TGTGCCAGCAGCCAAGGGGAAGAGACCCAGTACTTC.